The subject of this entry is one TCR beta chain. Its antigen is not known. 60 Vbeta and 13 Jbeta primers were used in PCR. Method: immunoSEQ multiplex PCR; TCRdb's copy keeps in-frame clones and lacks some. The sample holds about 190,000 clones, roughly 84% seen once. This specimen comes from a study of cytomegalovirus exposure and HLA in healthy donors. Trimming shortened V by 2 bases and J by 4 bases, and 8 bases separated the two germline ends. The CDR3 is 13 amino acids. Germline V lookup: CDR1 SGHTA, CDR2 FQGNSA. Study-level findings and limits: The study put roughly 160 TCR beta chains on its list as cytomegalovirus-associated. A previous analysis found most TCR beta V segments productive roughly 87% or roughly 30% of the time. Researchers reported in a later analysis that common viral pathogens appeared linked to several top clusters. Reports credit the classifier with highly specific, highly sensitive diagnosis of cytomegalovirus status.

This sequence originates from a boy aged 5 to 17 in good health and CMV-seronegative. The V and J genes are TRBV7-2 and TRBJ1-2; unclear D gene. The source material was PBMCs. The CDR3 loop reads CASSLSGSYGYTF. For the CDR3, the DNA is TGTGCCAGCAGCTTATCAGGCTCCTATGGCTACACCTTC.